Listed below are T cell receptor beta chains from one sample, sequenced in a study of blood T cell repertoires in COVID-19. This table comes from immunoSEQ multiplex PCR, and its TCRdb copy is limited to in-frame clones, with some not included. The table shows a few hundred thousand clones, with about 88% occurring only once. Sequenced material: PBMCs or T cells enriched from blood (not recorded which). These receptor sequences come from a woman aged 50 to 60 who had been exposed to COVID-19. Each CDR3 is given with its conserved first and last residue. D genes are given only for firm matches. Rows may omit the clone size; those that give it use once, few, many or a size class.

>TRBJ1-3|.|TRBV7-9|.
CASSPWTASSGNTIYF
TGTGCCAGCAGCCCGTGGACAGCTAGCTCTGGAAACACCATATATTTT
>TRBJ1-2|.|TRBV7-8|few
CASSLKSSSGIRKDYTF
TGTGCCAGCAGCTTAAAATCGAGTTCGGGGATTCGGAAAGACTACACCTTC
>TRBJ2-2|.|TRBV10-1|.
CASSGGQTNTGELFF
TGCGCCAGCAGTGGTGGACAGACGAACACCGGGGAGCTGTTTTTT
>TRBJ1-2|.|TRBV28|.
CASRWGANYGYTF
TGTGCCAGCAGGTGGGGAGCTAACTATGGCTACACCTTC
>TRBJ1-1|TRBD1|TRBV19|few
CASSIRTGGGGAEAFF
TGTGCCAGTAGTATAAGGACAGGGGGCGGCGGAGCTGAAGCTTTCTTT
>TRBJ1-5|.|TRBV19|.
CASSLVGGNNQPQHF
TGTGCCAGTAGTCTCGTGGGGGGGAACAATCAGCCCCAGCATTTT
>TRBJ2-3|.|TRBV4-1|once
CASSDWRRATDTQYF
TGCGCCAGCAGTGATTGGCGGAGGGCCACAGATACGCAGTATTTT
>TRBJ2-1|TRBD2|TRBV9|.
CASSPRAGLAGKGEQFF
TGTGCCAGCAGCCCCCGGGCGGGACTAGCGGGGAAAGGTGAGCAGTTCTTC
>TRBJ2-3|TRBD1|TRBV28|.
CASSSPGTGPDTQYF
TGTGCCAGCAGTTCACCTGGGACAGGACCAGATACGCAGTATTTT
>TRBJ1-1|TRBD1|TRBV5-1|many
CASSSPGTVQAFF
TGCGCCAGCAGCTCCCCCGGGACAGTGCAGGCTTTCTTT
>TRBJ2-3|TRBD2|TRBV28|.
CASSFLGGGGTDTQYF
TGTGCCAGCAGTTTCTTGGGCGGGGGGGGCACAGATACGCAGTATTTT
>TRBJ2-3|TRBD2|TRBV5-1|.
CASSLSGGGTDTQYF
TGCGCCAGCAGCTTGAGCGGGGGTGGCACAGATACGCAGTATTTT
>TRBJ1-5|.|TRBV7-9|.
CASTTGNQPQHF
TGTGCCAGCACCACGGGGAATCAGCCCCAGCATTTT
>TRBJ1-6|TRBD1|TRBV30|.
CAWRVADRTNSPLHF
TGTGCCTGGAGGGTGGCGGACAGGACGAATTCACCCCTCCACTTT